These 3 T cell receptor beta chains came from one sample sequenced in a study of blood T cell repertoires in COVID-19 (dated by TCRdb to the early 2020s). The library came from the immunoSEQ multiplex PCR assay. TCRdb holds this immuneACCESS table with in-frame rearrangements only. Some clones are missing; in checked studies, unresolved V genes explain under half, and the rest has no known cause. The table for this sample lists under 300,000 clones; less than 85% of them were counted only once. The ten largest clones capture roughly 1.6% of the sample. Sequences were obtained from peripheral blood. Receptors were obtained from a human donor with COVID-19, enrolled during active disease. The donor label of this sample is uncertain.

The V gene is TRBV21-1, the J gene TRBJ2-1; TRBD2 is taken as the D call from the table, unchecked against the DNA. TRBV21-1 represents a pseudogene. CDR3 length: 20 residues. Here the CDR3 reads CASSKALGLAGQSSYNEQFF. CDR3 sequence (DNA): TGTGCCAGCAGCAAAGCCCTGGGGCTAGCGGGTCAGAGCTCCTACAATGAGCAGTTCTTC.

The chain has TRBV5-1 and TRBJ2-7; D gene ambiguous. This CDR3 comprises 13 residues. Germline CDR1 SGHRS, CDR2 YFSETQ. V was pared by 4 bases and J by 7 bases, with 15 bases between. This CDR3 is CASSPQVGIEQYF. Written as DNA, the CDR3 is TGCGCCAGCAGCCCCCAGGTCGGAATAGAGCAGTACTTC.

This chain connects TRBV15 to TRBJ2-1; 7 positions match TRBD1. V dropped 4 bases and J dropped 7; count of bases not matched to a gene: 10. CDR3 size: 15 residues. Per the germline V gene, CDR1 is LNHNV and CDR2 is YYDKDF (reference sequence). CDR3 DNA sequence: TGTGCCACCAGCAATCGACAGGGTATCCTAAATGAGCAGTTCTTC. Protein: CATSNRQGILNEQFF.